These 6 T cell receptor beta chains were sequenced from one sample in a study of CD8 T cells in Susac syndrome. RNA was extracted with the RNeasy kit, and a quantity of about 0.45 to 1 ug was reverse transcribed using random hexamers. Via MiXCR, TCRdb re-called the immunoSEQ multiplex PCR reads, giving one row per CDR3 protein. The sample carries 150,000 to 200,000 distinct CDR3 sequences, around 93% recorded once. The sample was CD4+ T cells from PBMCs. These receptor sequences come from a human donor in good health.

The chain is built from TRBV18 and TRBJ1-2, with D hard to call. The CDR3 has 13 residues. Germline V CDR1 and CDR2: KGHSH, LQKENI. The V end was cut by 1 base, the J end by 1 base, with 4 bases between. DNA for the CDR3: TGTGCCAGCTCACCACTTCATAACTATGGCTACACCTTC. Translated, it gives CASSPLHNYGYTF. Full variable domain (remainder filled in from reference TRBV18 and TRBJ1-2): NAGVMQNPRHLVRRRGQEARLRCSPMKGHSHVYWYRQLPEEGLKFMVYLQKENIIDESGMPKERFSAEFPKEGPSILRIQQVVRGDSAAYFCASSPLHNYGYTFGSGTRLTVV.

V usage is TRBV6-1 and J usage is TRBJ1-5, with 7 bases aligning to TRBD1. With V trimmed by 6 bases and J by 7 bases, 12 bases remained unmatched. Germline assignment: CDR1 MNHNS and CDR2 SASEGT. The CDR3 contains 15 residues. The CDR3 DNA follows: TGTGCCAGCAGGTCCGAGGGGGCGGGAGGCCAGCCCCAGCATTTT. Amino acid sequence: CASRSEGAGGQPQHF.

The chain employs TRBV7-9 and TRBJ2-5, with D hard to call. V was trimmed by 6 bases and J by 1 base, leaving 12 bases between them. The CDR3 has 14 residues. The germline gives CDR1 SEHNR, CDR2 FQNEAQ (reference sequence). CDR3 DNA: TGTGCCAGCAGTTCAGGACGGCCCCAAGAGACCCAGTACTTC. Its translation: CASSSGRPQETQYF.

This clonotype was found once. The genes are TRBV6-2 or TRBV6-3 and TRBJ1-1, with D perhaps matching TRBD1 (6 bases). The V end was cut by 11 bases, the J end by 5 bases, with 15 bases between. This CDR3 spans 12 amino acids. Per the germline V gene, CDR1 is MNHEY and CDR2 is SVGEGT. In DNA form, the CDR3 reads TGTGCCGCATACAGGAGGGGGACTGAAGCTTTCTTT. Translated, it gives CAAYRRGTEAFF.

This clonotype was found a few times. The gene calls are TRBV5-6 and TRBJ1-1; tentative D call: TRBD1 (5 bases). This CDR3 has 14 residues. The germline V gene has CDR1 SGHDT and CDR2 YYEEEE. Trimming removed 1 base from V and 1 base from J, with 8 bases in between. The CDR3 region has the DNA TGTGCCAGCAGCTTGCCAACAGGGAACACTGAAGCTTTCTTT. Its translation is CASSLPTGNTEAFF. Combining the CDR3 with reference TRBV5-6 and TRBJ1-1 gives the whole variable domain DAGVTQSPTHLIKTRGQQVTLRCSPKSGHDTVSWYQQALGQGPQFIFQYYEEEERQRGNFPDRFSGHQFPNYSSELNVNALLLGDSALYLCASSLPTGNTEAFFGQGTRLTVV.

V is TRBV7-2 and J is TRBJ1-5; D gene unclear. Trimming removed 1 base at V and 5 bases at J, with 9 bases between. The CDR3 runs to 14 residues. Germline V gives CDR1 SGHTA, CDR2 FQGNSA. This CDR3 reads CASSLGNFDQPQHF. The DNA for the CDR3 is TGTGCCAGCAGCTTAGGCAATTTTGATCAGCCCCAGCATTTT.